The 3 T cell receptor beta chains presented below share a single source sample, sequenced in a study of Tregs in tolerant kidney transplant recipients. Clones were read by immunoSEQ multiplex PCR, and TCRdb kept only the in-frame ones, dropping some. This sample's table reports some 22,000 clones. Related graft donors supplied nonmyeloablative bone marrow transplants, and mixed chimerism was transient. The material was CD4+ T cells from blood (PBMCs), obtained 6 months after the transplant. The receptors were sampled from a human patient who received a combined kidney and bone marrow transplant. A subset of T cells may come from the graft donor.

The CDR3 bases that were read are TGTGCCAGCAGTGACAGGGAGAATTCACCC. Protein: CASSDRENSP. The whole CDR3 region reads CASSDRENSPLHF. This chain links TRBV6-1 with TRBJ1-6, with D perhaps TRBD1 (5 bases). Coverage ceases 3 residues before the CDR3 finishes, and the germline J gene fills in the end. CDR1 and CDR2 (germline): MNHNS, SASEGT. Trimming removed 3 bases at V and 7 bases at J, with 7 bases between. The CDR3 has 13 residues.

As for this clone: The read is 3 residues too short to cover the CDR3 end, so that end is filled in from the germline J gene. The genes are TRBV7-2 and TRBJ2-7; D remains ambiguous. V lost 1 base to trimming and J lost 5 bases, with 6 bases between them. Germline V gene sequence: CDR1 SGHTA, CDR2 FQGNSA. The CDR3 extends over 12 amino acids. The CDR3 spells CASSLGPHEQYF. CDR3 bases read: TGTGCCAGCAGCTTAGGGCCCCACGAG. Full variable domain (outside the CDR3, taken from reference TRBV7-2 and TRBJ2-7): GAGVSQSPSNKVTEKGKDVELRCDPISGHTALYWYRQSLGQGLEFLIYFQGNSAPDKSGLPSDRFSAERTGGSVSTLTIQRTQQEDSAVYLCASSLGPHEQYFGPGTRLTVT.

About this clone: The CDR3 end falls 3 residues outside the read, so it is completed with the germline J gene. V and J are TRBV10-3 and TRBJ1-5, with 8 nucleotides matching TRBD1. Per the germline V gene, CDR1 is ENHRY and CDR2 is SYGVKD. Trimming took 3 bases from V and 6 from J; bases not matched to a gene: 10. CDR3 length: 16 residues. The CDR3: CAISDPDRGAAQPQHF. The sequenced part of the CDR3 DNA is TGTGCCATCAGTGATCCCGACAGGGGAGCGGCTCAGCCC.